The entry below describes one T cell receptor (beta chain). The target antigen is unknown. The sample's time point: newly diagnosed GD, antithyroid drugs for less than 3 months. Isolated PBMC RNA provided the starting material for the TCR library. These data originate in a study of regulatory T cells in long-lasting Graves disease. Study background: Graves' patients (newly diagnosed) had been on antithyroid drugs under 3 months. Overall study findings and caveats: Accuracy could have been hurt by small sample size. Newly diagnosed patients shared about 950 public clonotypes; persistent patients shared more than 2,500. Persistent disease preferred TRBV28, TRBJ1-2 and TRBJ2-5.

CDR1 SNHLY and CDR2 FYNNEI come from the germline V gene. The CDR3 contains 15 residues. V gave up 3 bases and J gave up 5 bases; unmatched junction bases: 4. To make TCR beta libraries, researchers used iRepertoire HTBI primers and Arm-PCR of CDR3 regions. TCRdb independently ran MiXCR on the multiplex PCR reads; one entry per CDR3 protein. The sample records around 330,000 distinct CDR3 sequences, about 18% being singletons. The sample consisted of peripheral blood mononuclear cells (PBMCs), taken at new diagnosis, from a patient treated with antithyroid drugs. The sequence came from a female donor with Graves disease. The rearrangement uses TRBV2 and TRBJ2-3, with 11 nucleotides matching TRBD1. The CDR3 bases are TGTGCCAGCAGTGATGGGACAGGGGGTATAGATACGCAGTATTTT. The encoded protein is CASSDGTGGIDTQYF.